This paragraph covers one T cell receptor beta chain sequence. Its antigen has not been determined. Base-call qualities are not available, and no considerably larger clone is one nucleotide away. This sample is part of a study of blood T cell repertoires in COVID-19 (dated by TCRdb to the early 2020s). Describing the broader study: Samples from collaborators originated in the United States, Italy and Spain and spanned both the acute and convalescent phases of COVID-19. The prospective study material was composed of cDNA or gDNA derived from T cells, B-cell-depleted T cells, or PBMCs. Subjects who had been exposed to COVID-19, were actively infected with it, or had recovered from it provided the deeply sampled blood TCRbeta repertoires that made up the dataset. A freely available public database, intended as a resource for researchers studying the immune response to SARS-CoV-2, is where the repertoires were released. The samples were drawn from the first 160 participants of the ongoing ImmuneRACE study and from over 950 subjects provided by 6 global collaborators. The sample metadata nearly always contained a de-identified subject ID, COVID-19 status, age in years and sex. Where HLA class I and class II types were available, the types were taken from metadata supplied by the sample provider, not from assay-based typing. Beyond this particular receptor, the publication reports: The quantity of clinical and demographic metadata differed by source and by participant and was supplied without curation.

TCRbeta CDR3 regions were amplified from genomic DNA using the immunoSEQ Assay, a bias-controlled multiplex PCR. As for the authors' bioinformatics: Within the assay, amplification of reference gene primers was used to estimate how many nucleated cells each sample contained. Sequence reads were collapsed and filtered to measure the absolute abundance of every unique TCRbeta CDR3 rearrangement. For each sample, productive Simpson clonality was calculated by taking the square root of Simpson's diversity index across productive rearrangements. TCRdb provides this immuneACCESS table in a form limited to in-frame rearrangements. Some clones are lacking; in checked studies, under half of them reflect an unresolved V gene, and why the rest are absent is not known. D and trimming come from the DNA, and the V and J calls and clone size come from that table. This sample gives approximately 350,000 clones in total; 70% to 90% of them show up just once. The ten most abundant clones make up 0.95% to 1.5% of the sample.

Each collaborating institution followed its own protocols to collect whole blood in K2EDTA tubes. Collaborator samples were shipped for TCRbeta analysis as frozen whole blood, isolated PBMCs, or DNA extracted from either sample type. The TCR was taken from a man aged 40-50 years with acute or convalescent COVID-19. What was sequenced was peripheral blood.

The CDR3 protein: CASHQERNQPQHF. The DNA reads TGTGCCTCCCATCAGGAACGCAATCAGCCCCAGCATTTT. In this chain, TRBV2 is recombined with TRBJ1-5; the D gene lacks a confident call. CDR1 is given as SNHLY and CDR2 as FYNNEI, both from the germline V gene. V was cut back by 11 bases and J by 2 bases, leaving a gap of 13 bases between them. The CDR3 measures 13 amino acids from cysteine to phenylalanine. Only the CDR3 region is kept as DNA, spanning 39 bases read in frame from base 1.